The T cell receptor (beta chain) under discussion was sequenced for a study of T cells in Graves' hyperthyroidism and ophthalmopathy (dated by TCRdb to 2018 to 2020). In the study overall: Peripheral blood samples were taken at the time of initial diagnosis, prior to any treatment. To identify distinguishing TCR V-J signatures, a discovery cohort of around 100 patients was used, comprising 40 to 45 with Graves' ophthalmopathy and 57 with stable Graves' hyperthyroidism. For training and testing, the roughly 93 patients in the discovery cohort were randomly divided in a 7:3 ratio. Thyroid tissue and blood T-cell repertoires from more than five Graves' hyperthyroidism patients were also compared in the study. After blood sampling, hyperthyroidism patients were treated with methimazole at a starting dose of 30 mg daily, and ophthalmopathy patients were treated with high-dose intravenous methylprednisolone. Prospective prediction of ophthalmopathy was tested in an independent validation cohort consisting of 18 to 20 hyperthyroidism patients and about 17 patients who later progressed to ophthalmopathy. The paper describes TCR Vbeta CDR3 sequencing of roughly 130 peripheral blood samples, made up of about 40 ophthalmopathy patients, approximately 73 hyperthyroidism patients and 17 progressor patients. Points the paper makes about the study in general: Sample size was not statistically predetermined, and investigators were not blinded to group allocation. A model built on a 13 V-J signature distinguished ophthalmopathy from stable hyperthyroidism, reaching approximately 89% sensitivity and about 81% specificity in cross-validation and 80%/75% in testing. In validation, the model predicted progression to ophthalmopathy with 65% to 71% sensitivity and 72% to 85% specificity, a median of about six months before onset. Blood samples also contained most of the expanded thyroid clonotypes (frequency above 0.001), which suggests that blood repertoires may reflect thyroid immune responses.

Moderately to severely active disease, a Clinical Activity Score of at least 3, a NOSPECS grade of at least 4, and a duration under 3 months were present in ophthalmopathy patients. The study excluded patients with uncontrolled infections, other autoimmune diseases, pregnancy or lactation. Clinical symptoms, serum thyroxine and TRAb, thyroid ultrasound, and orbital computed tomography formed the basis for the diagnoses. PBMCs were isolated from roughly 10 ml of fresh peripheral blood by Ficoll-Paque density gradient centrifugation. Total RNA was extracted with Trizol reagent, and quality was checked on an Agilent 2100 Bioanalyzer. Its CDR3 holds 14 amino acids, cysteine through phenylalanine. Only the CDR3 portion is preserved as DNA: 42 bases, with reading frame beginning at the first base. Based on the germline V gene, the CDR1 and CDR2 sequences are MDHEN and SYDVKM. This clonotype was counted a few times. What this receptor recognizes is not known. This may stem from a read error, because a much larger clone lies one nucleotide away.

Amplification of TCR beta CDR3 regions was carried out from RNA transcripts. For the first round of RT-PCR on the TCR CDR3, the HTBI primer set was used together with the Qiagen OneStep RT-PCR kit. The libraries were constructed in a second round of multiplex PCR and then size-selected and purified. The libraries were sequenced on an Illumina HiSeq2000 using paired-end 100 bp reads. As for the original processing: SOAPnuke was used to process the raw data, throwing out any read that contained adapters or uncalled bases, had a mean Phred below 15, or lacked an exact constant-primer or identifier match. High-quality paired reads were merged with COPE v1.2.5, and unique nucleotide sequences were defined as clonotypes. MiTCR v1.1 was used to align the clonotypes against IMGT TRBV, TRBD and TRBJ reference segments. The analysis was restricted to V-J combinations with a frequency above 0.0001, which together covered about 99% of the repertoires. A TCS score was defined as the ratio of F50 (clonal expansion) to E x V (chaos), with BLOSUM62-based TCRdist applied between CDR3 peptides within each V-J. Welch's t-statistics and random forest reduced 500 to 650 V-J features to around 14, which were used in a naive Bayes classifier (R e1071). TCRdb handled the public reads itself, with Q25 trimming in fastp and clone calling in MiXCR, and kept productive beta chains. One record per CDR3 amino acid sequence lists the most common genes and DNA. TCRdb's processing, not the study's, gives the V and J calls here. For this sample there are roughly 240,000 distinct CDR3 sequences; 16% appear just once. The ten largest clones capture around 28% of the sample.

The rearranged segments are TRBV28 and TRBJ2-3; a tentative D call is TRBD2 (6 bases match). The clonotype comes from a young woman with Graves' ophthalmopathy. Sequencing was performed on blood. In nucleotides, the sequence is TGTGCCAGCTTCGGCCCCACTAGCACAGATGCGCAGTATTTT. This sequence encodes CASFGPTSTDAQYF. Reference TRBV28 and TRBJ2-3 proteins supply the regions before and after the CDR3; the full variable domain is: DVKVTQSSRYLVKRTGEKVFLECVQDMDHENMFWYRQDPGLGLRLIYFSYDVKMKEKGDIPEGYSVSREKKERFSLILESASTNQTSMYLCASFGPTSTDAQYFGPGTRLTVL.